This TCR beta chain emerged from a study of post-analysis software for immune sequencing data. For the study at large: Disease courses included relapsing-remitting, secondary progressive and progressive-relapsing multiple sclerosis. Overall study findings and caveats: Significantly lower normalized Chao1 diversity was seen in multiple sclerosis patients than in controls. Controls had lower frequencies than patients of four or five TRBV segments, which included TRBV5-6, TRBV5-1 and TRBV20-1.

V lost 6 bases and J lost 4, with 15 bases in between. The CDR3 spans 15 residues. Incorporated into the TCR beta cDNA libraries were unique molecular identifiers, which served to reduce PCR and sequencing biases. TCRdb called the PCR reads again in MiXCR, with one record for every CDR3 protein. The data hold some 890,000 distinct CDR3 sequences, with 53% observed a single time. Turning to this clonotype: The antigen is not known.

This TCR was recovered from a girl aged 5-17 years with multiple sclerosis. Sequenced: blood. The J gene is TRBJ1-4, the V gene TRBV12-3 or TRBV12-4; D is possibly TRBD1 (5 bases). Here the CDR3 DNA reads TGTGCCAGCAGCCTAAGGGGTAGTGGTAATGAAAAACTGTTTTTT. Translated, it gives CASSLRGSGNEKLFF.